The 20 T cell receptor beta chains in this list originate from one sample, sequenced in a study of lymphopenia after photon versus proton radiotherapy. The method was immunoSEQ multiplex PCR; TCRdb's version includes in-frame clones alone and lacks a portion of them. The sample comprises 39,000 or so clones, roughly nine tenths of which are singletons, and roughly 15% rests with the top ten. This material consisted of peripheral blood, taken from a patient treated with photon-based radiotherapy. These receptors were obtained from a man between 60 and 70 years old with cholangiocarcinoma.

This chain links TRBV27 with TRBJ2-3; D might be TRBD1 (6 bases). The CDR3 is 13 amino acids. Germline loops: CDR1 MNHEY, CDR2 SMNVEV (reference sequence). Trimming removed 4 bases at V and 5 bases at J, with 10 bases between. CDR3 nucleotides: TGTGCCAGCAGTTCCGGACAGCGAGATACGCAGTATTTT. As protein: CASSSGQRDTQYF.

The chain couples TRBV5-4 to TRBJ1-1; tentatively, D is TRBD1 (5 bases). With 3 bases removed from V and 5 bases from J, the gap between germline ends came to 17 bases. Per the germline V gene, CDR1 is SGHNT and CDR2 is YYREEE (reference sequence). This CDR3 contains 15 residues. CDR3 nucleotides: TGTGCCAGCAGCTGGATGGGGGGTAGTTGGACTGAAGCTTTCTTT. Residues: CASSWMGGSWTEAFF.

The chain has TRBV7-9 and TRBJ2-2, with D uncertain. Germline assignment: CDR1 SEHNR and CDR2 FQNEAQ (reference sequence). This CDR3 is built from 13 residues. Trimming stripped 5 bases from V and 1 base from J, with 5 bases between. The CDR3 DNA follows: TGTGCCAGCAGCAGATTGAACACCGGGGAGCTGTTTTTT. Translating it yields CASSRLNTGELFF.

The J gene is TRBJ2-2, the V gene TRBV19; D is ambiguous. The CDR3 sequence is 15 residues long. The germline CDR1 and CDR2 sequences are LNHDA and SQIVND (reference sequence). V was shortened by 8 bases and J by 6 bases, with 19 bases between the two germline ends. The CDR3: CASVRSYSRSGELFF. The CDR3 region has the DNA TGTGCCAGTGTAAGGAGTTATTCTCGGTCCGGGGAGCTGTTTTTT.

The rearrangement uses TRBV4-2 and TRBJ2-7; tentatively, D is TRBD1 or TRBD2 (6 bases each). V lost 4 bases and J lost 4, with 17 bases in between. The CDR3 is 15 residues long. Germline V gene sequence: CDR1 LGHNA, CDR2 YNFKEQ. The CDR3 loop reads CASSLVLRGVYEQYF. The CDR3 DNA follows: TGTGCCAGCAGCCTCGTTCTTAGGGGGGTTTACGAGCAGTACTTC.

The chain links TRBV15 to TRBJ2-4; the D gene could be TRBD1 or TRBD2 (5 bases each). The V gene's germline CDR1 is LNHNV and CDR2 YYDKDF (reference sequence). The ends were cut back, 2 bases at V and 8 bases at J, with 16 bases in the middle. There are 15 residues in the CDR3. The DNA of the CDR3 is TGTGCCACCAGCAGATCCAACCAGGGACGGGACATTCAGTACTTC. This gives the protein CATSRSNQGRDIQYF.

This sequence joins TRBV5-1 and TRBJ2-2; 8 nucleotides line up with TRBD1. Germline V gene lookup returns CDR1 SGHRS and CDR2 YFSETQ. V lost 4 bases to trimming and J lost 0 bases; unmatched junction nucleotides: 5. This CDR3 contains 16 residues. This CDR3 reads CASSRTGGTNTGELFF. Here the CDR3 DNA reads TGCGCCAGCAGCCGCACAGGGGGTACGAACACCGGGGAGCTGTTTTTT.

CDR3 in DNA: TGTGCCAGTAGTATAGATCGTGGGGGATACAATGAGCAGTTCTTC. Its protein is CASSIDRGGYNEQFF. This chain links TRBV19 with TRBJ2-1; D assignment may be TRBD1 or TRBD2 (5 bases each). The CDR3 has 15 residues. Looked up from germline, CDR1 is LNHDA and CDR2 is SQIVND (reference sequence). Trimming took 0 bases from V and 4 from J, leaving 10 bases between them.

This clone has just one count. The rearrangement uses TRBV5-4 and TRBJ2-3, with 10 bases that match TRBD2. With 0 bases clipped from V and 5 bases from J, the junction kept 3 bases outside the gene matches. This CDR3 region has 15 residues. CDR1 is SGHNT and CDR2 is YYREEE in the germline V gene (reference sequence). The CDR3 region is CASSLGGLAIDTQYF. CDR3 bases: TGTGCCAGCAGCTTGGGGGGACTAGCGATAGATACGCAGTATTTT.

The chain links TRBV25-1 to TRBJ2-5, with no clear D. Germline CDR1 is MGHDK and CDR2 is SYGVNS. The germline V and J ends were trimmed by 3 bases and 1 base, with 12 bases remaining between them. This CDR3 has 15 residues. The DNA of the CDR3 is TGTGCCAGCAGTGACCCCGCCCAGGCCCAAGAGACCCAGTACTTC. Residues: CASSDPAQAQETQYF.

The chain carries TRBV5-5 and TRBJ2-7, with D perhaps matching TRBD1 (6 bases). V dropped 0 bases and J dropped 3 bases, with 10 bases sitting between them. The CDR3 has 14 amino acids. In germline, CDR1 is SGHKS, CDR2 YYEKEE (reference sequence). The CDR3 reads CASSLVNRDYEQYF. CDR3 bases: TGTGCCAGCAGCTTGGTTAACAGGGACTACGAGCAGTACTTC.

V usage is TRBV2 and J usage is TRBJ2-7; 9 nucleotides line up with TRBD1. Per the germline V gene, CDR1 is SNHLY and CDR2 is FYNNEI. This CDR3 region has 14 residues. After removal of 6 bases from V and 4 bases from J, the junction contained 7 bases not matched to a gene. The CDR3 DNA is TGTGCCAGCAGGCGGGACAGGGAATGGTACGAGCAGTACTTC. Translating it yields CASRRDREWYEQYF. The full variable domain, with the rest looked up from reference TRBV2 and TRBJ2-7, is EPEVTQTPSHQVTQMGQEVILRCVPISNHLYFYWYRQILGQKVEFLVSFYNNEISEKSEIFDDQFSVERPDGSNFTLKIRSTKLEDSAMYFCASRRDREWYEQYFGPGTRLTVT.

This chain connects TRBV11-3 to TRBJ2-5; TRBD2 matches 10 bases. Germline loops: CDR1 SGHNT, CDR2 YENEEA. The junction had 7 bases not matched to a gene; V was cut back by 4 bases and J by 5 bases. The CDR3 totals 15 residues. CDR3 nucleotide sequence: TGTGCCAGCAGCTGGGGTACTAGCGGGGAGGAGACCCAGTACTTC. This gives the protein CASSWGTSGEETQYF. The whole variable domain, filled in from reference TRBV11-3 and TRBJ2-5, reads EAGVVQSPRYKIIEKKQPVAFWCNPISGHNTLYWYLQNLGQGPELLIRYENEEAVDDSQLPKDRFSAERLKGVDSTLKIQPAELGDSAVYLCASSWGTSGEETQYFGPGTRLLVL.

This chain joins TRBV7-7 and TRBJ2-2; D is unresolved. CDR3 length: 14 amino acids. Per the germline V gene, CDR1 is SSHAT and CDR2 is FNYEAQ (reference sequence). Trimming left V 5 bases short and J 0 bases short, with 7 bases between. CDR3 DNA sequence: TGTGCCAGCAGCCTCCAAACGAACACCGGGGAGCTGTTTTTT. As protein: CASSLQTNTGELFF.

CDR3 residues: CASIWGTGLDNEQFF. The CDR3 DNA reads as TGTGCCAGCATCTGGGGGACAGGCTTAGACAATGAGCAGTTCTTC. The chain has TRBV28 and TRBJ2-1, with 8 bases identical to TRBD1. Unmatched junction bases numbered 10, after V lost 7 bases and J lost 5 bases. Germline V lookup: CDR1 MDHEN, CDR2 SYDVKM. The CDR3 has 15 amino acids.

The J gene is TRBJ2-5, the V gene TRBV2; 14 bases match TRBD2. With V trimmed by 8 bases and J by 2 bases, 4 bases remained unmatched. The CDR3 has 15 residues. The germline gives CDR1 SNHLY, CDR2 FYNNEI. The CDR3 loop is CASGGLAGVQETQYF. In DNA form, the CDR3 reads TGTGCCAGCGGGGGACTAGCGGGAGTACAAGAGACCCAGTACTTC.

V gene TRBV10-3 combines with J gene TRBJ2-5; D might be TRBD2 (5 bases). This CDR3 contains 14 residues. Germline CDR1 is ENHRY and CDR2 is SYGVKD. Trimming shortened V by 4 bases and J by 2 bases, and 11 bases separated the two germline ends. DNA of the CDR3: TGTGCCATCAGTGCAACGGGGTGGCAAGAGACCCAGTACTTC. It encodes CAISATGWQETQYF.

This chain joins TRBV11-3 and TRBJ2-1; 9 bases are a match to TRBD1. The J segment lost 4 bases and the V segment lost 8 bases, leaving 6 bases of the junction unmatched. The length of the CDR3 is 14 residues. Germline V CDR1 and CDR2: SGHNT, YENEEA. CDR3 amino acids: CASSGDREYNEQFF. The CDR3 DNA follows: TGTGCCAGCTCGGGGGACAGGGAGTACAATGAGCAGTTCTTC.

The chain employs TRBV7-8 and TRBJ2-2, with TRBD1 matching over 10 bases. This CDR3 is built from 16 residues. Germline-derived CDR1 and CDR2 are SGHVS and FQNEAQ. Trimming cost V 5 bases and J 6 bases; bases outside gene matches: 9. CDR3 sequence reads: CASSPGGDRGPGELFF. DNA of the CDR3: TGTGCCAGCAGCCCTGGGGGGGACAGGGGCCCCGGGGAGCTGTTTTTT.

This rearrangement joins TRBV5-6 to TRBJ2-1; D may be TRBD2 (5 bases). Germline assignment: CDR1 SGHDT and CDR2 YYEEEE. The CDR3 totals 14 residues. Trimming left V 4 bases short and J 5 bases short, with 13 bases between. CDR3 bases: TGTGCCAGCAGCCGGGGTGCCCCCCACAATGAGCAGTTCTTC. It is translated as CASSRGAPHNEQFF.